This is a list of T cell receptor beta chains from one sample in a study of response to subunit inactivated influenza vaccine. TCRdb re-analysed the RT-PCR reads in MiXCR, keeping a single row per CDR3 protein. The repertoire holds around 500,000 distinct CDR3 sequences, with approximately 11% as singletons. The starting material was PBMCs from blood, obtained roughly 47 days after vaccination. Source of these receptors: a man aged 45-60 years who received an inactivated influenza vaccine. Both conserved end residues are part of each CDR3. A D gene is named only where the DNA matches it firmly. Only part of the rows carry a size: once, few, many, or a class if the clone is expanded.

>19|few|TRBV6-5|TRBJ1-2|TRBD1
CASSYSYHRGAGLFYGYTF
TGTGCCAGCAGTTACTCCTACCACAGGGGCGCCGGCCTTTTCTATGGCTACACCTTC
>16|.|TRBV5-1|TRBJ1-1|.
CASSWGSGEFRTEAFF
TGCGCCAGCAGCTGGGGATCAGGAGAGTTTAGAACTGAAGCTTTCTTT
>15|.|TRBV5-1|TRBJ2-1|TRBD2
CASSLQPTSRNEQFF
TGCGCCAGCAGCCTACAACCGACTAGCCGGAATGAGCAGTTCTTC
>17|few|TRBV29-1|TRBJ2-1|TRBD2
CSSSGTSGRSSYNEQFF
TGCAGCTCTTCCGGGACTAGCGGGCGAAGCTCCTACAATGAGCAGTTCTTC
>14|few|TRBV5-6|TRBJ2-1|.
CASSLKGYYNEQFF
TGTGCCAGCAGCTTGAAGGGGTACTACAATGAGCAGTTCTTC
>13|once|TRBV20-1|TRBJ1-5|.
CSASEYLNQPQHF
TGCAGTGCCTCGGAGTATCTTAATCAGCCCCAGCATTTT
>15|.|TRBV7-2|TRBJ1-3|.
CASSSDFLSGNTIYF
TGTGCCAGCAGCTCAGACTTTTTATCTGGAAACACCATATATTTT
>16|few|TRBV9|TRBJ2-3|.
CASSVLQGSSTDTQYF
TGTGCCAGCAGCGTCTTGCAGGGATCTAGCACAGATACGCAGTATTTT
>15|few|TRBV5-1|TRBJ2-2|.
CASSLTAGNTGELFF
TGCGCCAGCAGCTTGACAGCGGGGAACACCGGGGAGCTGTTTTTT
>16|.|TRBV5-1|TRBJ2-3|TRBD2
CASSTGLAGKTDTQYF
TGCGCCAGCAGCACGGGACTAGCGGGTAAAACAGATACGCAGTATTTT
>15|many|TRBV7-2|TRBJ2-3|.
CASSLAISGGDTQYF
TGTGCCAGCAGCTTAGCCATCAGTGGTGGAGATACGCAGTATTTT
>19|.|TRBV5-6|TRBJ1-4|TRBD1
CASSLGLPGRGQGWEKLFF
TGTGCCAGCAGCTTGGGTCTACCCGGAAGGGGACAGGGTTGGGAAAAACTGTTTTTT
>14|few|TRBV20-1|TRBJ2-1|TRBD2
CSATWTSGRNEQFF
TGCAGTGCTACATGGACTAGCGGGAGAAATGAGCAGTTCTTC
>12|many|TRBV5-1|TRBJ1-2|.
CASSSGLQSYTF
TGCGCCAGCAGCTCGGGACTTCAGAGCTACACCTTC
>17|.|TRBV4-2|TRBJ2-1|TRBD2
CASSQDQTSGVKGEQFF
TGTGCCAGCAGCCAAGATCAGACTAGCGGGGTGAAGGGTGAGCAGTTCTTC
>19|once|TRBV7-8|TRBJ2-5|TRBD1
CASSLAYFRRGQARETQYF
TGTGCCAGCAGCTTAGCCTATTTCCGGCGGGGACAGGCCCGGGAGACCCAGTACTTC
>15|few|TRBV7-2|TRBJ1-5|TRBD1
CASSETTGGGQPQHF
TGTGCCAGCAGCGAGACGACAGGGGGCGGTCAGCCCCAGCATTTT
>15|many|TRBV7-9|TRBJ2-3|.
CASSLVVASTDTQYF
TGTGCCAGCAGCTTAGTGGTGGCTAGCACAGATACGCAGTATTTT
>13|few|TRBV20-1|TRBJ2-1|.
CSANRDRLNEQFF
TGCAGTGCTAATCGAGATCGACTTAATGAGCAGTTCTTC
>14|few|TRBV20-1|TRBJ2-1|TRBD1
CSARQHRGQGEQFF
TGCAGTGCTAGACAACACAGGGGGCAAGGTGAGCAGTTCTTC
>13|few|TRBV4-1|TRBJ2-7|.
CASSHEGGYEQYF
TGCGCCAGCAGCCATGAGGGGGGCTACGAGCAGTACTTC
>18|many|TRBV21-1|TRBJ2-1|.
CASSPGGERGRFGNEQFF
TGTGCCAGCAGCCCTGGAGGAGAAAGGGGACGTTTCGGGAATGAGCAGTTCTTC
>14|.|TRBV11-3|TRBJ2-7|TRBD1
CASSPRQGQGEQYF
TGTGCCAGCAGCCCCCGACAGGGGCAGGGAGAGCAGTACTTC
>19|many|TRBV20-1|TRBJ2-1|TRBD2
CSAREAGTSGRGSYNEQFF
TGCAGTGCTAGAGAAGCTGGGACTAGCGGGAGGGGATCCTACAATGAGCAGTTCTTC
>15|many|TRBV28|TRBJ2-7|TRBD1
CASSGPGQGSYEQYF
TGTGCCAGCAGTGGACCGGGACAGGGGTCCTACGAGCAGTACTTC
>14|many|TRBV5-1|TRBJ1-4|TRBD1
CASSLGQGGEKLFF
TGTGCCAGCAGCCTCGGACAGGGCGGGGAAAAACTGTTTTTT
>15|.|TRBV7-6|TRBJ2-1|.
CASSQPGTRNNEQFF
TGTGCCAGCAGCCAGCCGGGGACAAGAAACAATGAGCAGTTCTTC
>13|.|TRBV7-2|TRBJ1-2|TRBD1
CASNGQGWDGYTF
TGTGCCAGCAACGGACAGGGGTGGGATGGCTACACCTTC
>15|.|TRBV4-3|TRBJ1-2|.
CASSQDARGDYGYTF
TGCGCCAGCAGCCAAGATGCGCGAGGGGATTATGGCTACACCTTC
>13|many|TRBV6-5|TRBJ1-4|.
CASSYYQGEKLFF
TGTGCCAGCAGTTACTACCAAGGGGAAAAACTGTTTTTT
>16|few|TRBV6-2/TRBV6-3|TRBJ2-7|.
CASSYWSQGTTYEQYF
TGTGCCAGCAGTTACTGGTCCCAGGGGACGACCTACGAGCAGTACTTC
>15|few|TRBV28|TRBJ2-1|TRBD2
CASSRLRRGGHEQFF
TGTGCCAGCAGCCGCCTAAGGCGGGGGGGCCACGAGCAGTTCTTC
>15|.|TRBV6-2/TRBV6-3|TRBJ2-7|TRBD1
CASRSQMTGWYEQYF
TGTGCCAGCAGAAGCCAAATGACAGGGTGGTACGAGCAGTACTTC
>14|.|TRBV20-1|TRBJ2-7|.
CSARDPRGPYEQYF
TGCAGTGCTAGAGATCCCCGGGGGCCCTACGAGCAGTACTTC
>13|.|TRBV5-6|TRBJ1-5|.
CASSSWANQPQHF
TGTGCCAGCAGTTCGTGGGCCAATCAGCCCCAGCATTTT
>16|.|TRBV12-3/TRBV12-4|TRBJ2-5|TRBD1
CASSAAIPTGGETQYF
TGTGCCAGCAGTGCGGCAATCCCCACAGGGGGGGAGACCCAGTACTTC
>14|few|TRBV7-8|TRBJ2-7|.
CASSPGTSASEQYF
TGTGCCAGCAGCCCCGGGACGTCGGCCTCCGAGCAGTACTTC
>14|.|TRBV6-1|TRBJ2-7|.
CASAGGPFSYEQYF
TGTGCCAGCGCCGGGGGGCCATTCTCCTACGAGCAGTACTTC
>14|many|TRBV6-5|TRBJ2-3|.
CASSYSQSTDTQYF
TGTGCCAGCAGTTACTCCCAGAGCACAGATACGCAGTATTTT
>15|.|TRBV12-3/TRBV12-4|TRBJ2-5|TRBD1
CASSVRGPFQETQYF
TGTGCCAGCAGTGTCAGGGGGCCTTTTCAAGAGACCCAGTACTTC
>14|.|TRBV27|TRBJ2-7|.
CASSFTGAIYEQYF
TGTGCCAGCAGTTTCACGGGGGCGATCTACGAGCAGTACTTC